This is a list of T cell receptor beta chains from one sample in a study of beta chain features in type 1 diabetes. Sequencing was performed with immunoSEQ multiplex PCR; in TCRdb, only in-frame clones are kept and a portion is missing. Among some 180,000 clones listed, around 13% were seen once. The sample consisted of central memory CD4+ T cells from blood. The receptors derive from a young woman in good health. Each CDR3 is given with its conserved first and last residue. The D gene is left open where the match is weak. Rows give clone size only sometimes, using once, few, many, or a class for an expanded clone.

D	V	size	J	DNA	CDR3
-	TRBV28	-	TRBJ1-4	TGTGCCAGCAGATCGGGACAAGACAAAAAACTGTTTTTT	CASRSGQDKKLFF
-	TRBV5-1	few	TRBJ1-5	TGCGCCAGCAGCTTGGTGCTACGGCGGAGCAATCAGCCCCAGCATTTT	CASSLVLRRSNQPQHF
TRBD2	TRBV30	few	TRBJ2-1	TGTGCCTGGAGTAGTTATCTATTTGATAGCGGGAGGGCGTTGGAGAATGAGCAGTTCTTC	CAWSSYLFDSGRALENEQFF
-	TRBV11-2	-	TRBJ2-5	TGTGCCAGCAGCTTAGTTCCGGGCCAAGAGACCCAGTACTTC	CASSLVPGQETQYF
TRBD2	TRBV11-2	many	TRBJ2-1	TGTGCCAGCAGCTCCCGGACTAGCTTCTACAATGAGCAGTTCTTC	CASSSRTSFYNEQFF
-	TRBV25-1	-	TRBJ2-1	TGTGCCAGCTCCTATAACTTGAACAATGAGCAGTTCTTC	CASSYNLNNEQFF
-	TRBV27	-	TRBJ1-2	TGTGCCAGCAGTTCACCCGGGACACCCTATGGCTACACCTTC	CASSSPGTPYGYTF
-	TRBV6-6	-	TRBJ2-3	TGTGCCAGCAGTTCACTTAGCGAGGGAGATACGCAGTATTTT	CASSSLSEGDTQYF
-	TRBV29-1	once	TRBJ2-6	TGCAGCGTTCCCCTGGGGCAGGGAAGCTCTGGGGCCAACGTCCTGACTTTC	CSVPLGQGSSGANVLTF
-	TRBV6-5	few	TRBJ1-2	TGTGCCAGCAGTGGACAGAACTATGGCTACACCTTC	CASSGQNYGYTF
TRBD2	TRBV5-1	-	TRBJ2-7	TGCGCCAGCAGCCCCCGGACTAGCGGAGCCTACGAGCAGTACTTC	CASSPRTSGAYEQYF
-	TRBV7-2	-	TRBJ2-7	TGTGCCAGCACCCCTGCTAGCGACGAGCAGTACTTC	CASTPASDEQYF
-	TRBV29-1	few	TRBJ1-1	TGCAGCGTTACCTCGACAGGGAACACTGAAGCTTTCTTT	CSVTSTGNTEAFF
TRBD2	TRBV5-1	-	TRBJ2-7	TGCGCCAGCAGTCCTGGCTCTAGCGGGATGACCTACGAGCAGTACTTC	CASSPGSSGMTYEQYF
-	TRBV2	few	TRBJ1-1	TGTGCCAGCAGTATACAGGGTAGGGACACTGAAGCTTTCTTT	CASSIQGRDTEAFF
-	TRBV11-2	-	TRBJ2-2	TGTGCCAGCAGCTTAATCCCCCTCAACACCGGGGAGCTGTTTTTT	CASSLIPLNTGELFF
TRBD2	TRBV27	-	TRBJ2-7	TGTGCCAGCAGTTCCTGGACTAGCGGGAGCCCCACTTACGAGCAGTACTTC	CASSSWTSGSPTYEQYF
TRBD1	TRBV7-2	-	TRBJ1-2	TGTGCCAGCAGTTTGGACAGGTTCTATGGCTACACCTTC	CASSLDRFYGYTF